One sample yielded the 2 T cell receptor beta chains listed below, sequenced in a study of blood T cell repertoires in COVID-19. Method: immunoSEQ multiplex PCR; TCRdb's copy keeps in-frame clones and lacks some. The sample lists approximately 330,000 clones; 88% were seen once. Sequencing input: peripheral blood. The receptor source for this set is a woman aged 45-65 years with active or convalescent COVID-19.

CDR3 sequence (DNA): TGTGCCAGCAGTTATGCCGGACGGGGTAGCACAGATACGCAGTATTTT. This sequence encodes CASSYAGRGSTDTQYF. The chain is built from TRBV6-2 or TRBV6-3 and TRBJ2-3; perhaps TRBD2 as D (5 bases). Trimming shortened V by 3 bases and J by 0 bases, and 13 bases separated the two germline ends. The CDR3 extends over 16 amino acids. Germline V gene sequence: CDR1 MNHEY, CDR2 SVGEGT.

The V gene is TRBV3-1 (or the pseudogene TRBV3-2), the J gene TRBJ2-2, with TRBD2 matching over 8 bases. J lost 4 bases, V lost 1 base, and 8 bases had no gene match. The CDR3 loop spans 17 amino acids. CDR1 and CDR2 (germline): LGHDT, YNNKEL (reference sequence). The CDR3 is CASSQVISGSGTGELFF. DNA for the CDR3: TGTGCCAGCAGCCAAGTGATAAGCGGGAGCGGCACCGGGGAGCTGTTTTTT.